The text below deals with one TCR beta chain. The antigen remains undetermined. The V end lost 4 bases, the J end lost 1 base, and 8 bases lay between the germline ends. Per germline, CDR1 KGHSH and CDR2 LQKENI. The CDR3 is 14 amino acids. Using immunoSEQ multiplex PCR, the repertoire was profiled, and TCRdb retains in-frame clones only, with some absent. Found here are roughly 98,000 clones, approximately 84% of them singletons; the top ten hold 14%. Second-dose schedules of about 4 or about 12 weeks were combined. The data were taken from a study of T cell responses to AZD1222 COVID-19 vaccine. Findings and limits, study-wide: Spike-specific TCR breadth and depth went up after people got two AZD1222 doses. Repertoires were sampled only after the peak T cell response. Donors skewed white British and female; clonal diversity was possibly underestimated.

The chain combines TRBV18 with TRBJ1-3, with D maybe TRBD1 (5 bases). The receptor was isolated from an adult who received the AZD1222 COVID-19 vaccine. Sequenced material: peripheral blood, taken 28 days after the second AZD1222 dose. CDR3 sequence: CASSRGESGNTIYF. For the CDR3, the DNA is TGTGCCAGCTCACGAGGGGAATCTGGAAACACCATATATTTT.